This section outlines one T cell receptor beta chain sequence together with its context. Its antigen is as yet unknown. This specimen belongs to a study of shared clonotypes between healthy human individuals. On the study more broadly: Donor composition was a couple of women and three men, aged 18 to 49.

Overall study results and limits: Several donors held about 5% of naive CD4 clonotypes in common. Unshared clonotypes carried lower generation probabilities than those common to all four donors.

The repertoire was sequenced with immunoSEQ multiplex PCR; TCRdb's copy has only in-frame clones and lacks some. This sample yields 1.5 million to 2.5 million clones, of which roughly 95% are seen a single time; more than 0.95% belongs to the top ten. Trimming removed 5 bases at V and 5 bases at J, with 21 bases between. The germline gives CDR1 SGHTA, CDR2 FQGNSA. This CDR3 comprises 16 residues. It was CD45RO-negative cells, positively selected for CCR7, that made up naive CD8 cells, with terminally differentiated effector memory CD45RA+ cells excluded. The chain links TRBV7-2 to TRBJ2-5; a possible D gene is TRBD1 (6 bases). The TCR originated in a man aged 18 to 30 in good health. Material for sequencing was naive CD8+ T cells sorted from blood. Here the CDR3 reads CASSTSRTVPLETQYF. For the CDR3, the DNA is TGTGCCAGCAGCACCTCTAGGACAGTCCCCTTGGAGACCCAGTACTTC.